Detailed here is one T cell receptor (beta chain). Its cognate antigen is unknown. The CDR3 contains 13 residues. Germline V gene lookup returns CDR1 SGDLS and CDR2 YYNGEE. The data were taken from a study of blood T cells in healthy people across ages. Overall study findings and caveats: Naive CD4+ cell counts and diversity both ran higher in long-lived than in aged donors.

A second PCR, run for roughly 7 to 12 cycles, used a sample-barcoded 5' primer plus a J-beta primer mix. Every cDNA molecule carried a tag from a template-switch adaptor bearing 12 random nucleotides. TCRdb processed the 5' RACE reads anew with MiXCR; each CDR3 protein has one entry. The sample carries roughly 800,000 distinct CDR3 sequences, just under 25% recorded once. Separately, the same data were catalogued under a study of T cells of mothers and their children. Per that paper: cDNA synthesis used all extracted RNA, 1.5 ug per 15 ul. The data showed no persistent microchimeric T cell clones.

This sequence joins TRBV9 and TRBJ2-1; D unresolved. The assigned J gene may be wrong: the sequence end matches TRBJ2-7 better. The sequenced sample consisted of blood. This sequence was found in a boy aged 5-17 years in good health. CDR3 amino acids: CASSVGNSYEQYF. In DNA form, the CDR3 reads TGTGCCAGCAGCGTAGGCAACTCCTACGAGCAGTACTTC.